The rows below give T cell receptor beta chains drawn from one sample of a study of control samples from healthy donors and cancer patients. Generated by immunoSEQ multiplex PCR, the TCRdb table keeps only in-frame clones and is missing some. The data show around 90,000 clones, over 65% seen once. Source material: blood. Every receptor here comes from a woman in her thirties or forties in good health. Each CDR3 is given without its conserved first and last residue.

j_gene: TRBJ1-1; v_gene: TRBV12-3/TRBV12-4; CDR3aa: ASSRVEAF
j_gene: TRBJ1-2; v_gene: TRBV2; CDR3aa: ASSEDRGRGGYT
j_gene: TRBJ1-3; v_gene: TRBV9; CDR3aa: ASSVAPTFRANTIY
j_gene: TRBJ1-1; v_gene: TRBV7-9; CDR3aa: ASSFVGNTEAF
j_gene: TRBJ1-2; v_gene: TRBV29-1; CDR3aa: SDDRDSNYGYT
j_gene: TRBJ1-3; v_gene: TRBV11-3; CDR3aa: ASSWTQGAGNTIY
j_gene: TRBJ1-4; v_gene: TRBV20-1; CDR3aa: SASEGFSTNEKLF
j_gene: TRBJ2-5; v_gene: TRBV7-4; CDR3aa: ASSLARNQQTQY
j_gene: TRBJ1-6; v_gene: TRBV7-4; CDR3aa: ASSLAHSHYWVMFY
j_gene: TRBJ1-5; v_gene: TRBV12-3/TRBV12-4; CDR3aa: ASSSSGGMPQH
j_gene: TRBJ1-5; v_gene: TRBV5-4; CDR3aa: ASRVWGKNQPQH
j_gene: TRBJ2-7; v_gene: TRBV3-1/TRBV3-2; CDR3aa: ASSQGGRGIYEQY
j_gene: TRBJ1-1; v_gene: TRBV25-1; CDR3aa: ASSWGQGGTEAF
j_gene: TRBJ1-1; v_gene: TRBV25-1; CDR3aa: ASSEVKGKAF
j_gene: TRBJ1-2; v_gene: TRBV6-5; CDR3aa: ASSYSTGGYGYT
j_gene: TRBJ1-1; v_gene: TRBV5-1; CDR3aa: ASSLFDPNTEAF
j_gene: TRBJ2-4; v_gene: TRBV6-5; CDR3aa: ATTSSRTGKNIQY
j_gene: TRBJ1-1; v_gene: TRBV14; CDR3aa: ASSLTLGTEAF
j_gene: TRBJ1-1; v_gene: TRBV11-3; CDR3aa: ASSLYRNTEAF
j_gene: TRBJ2-7; v_gene: TRBV7-6; CDR3aa: ASSLGRYYEQY
j_gene: TRBJ1-6; v_gene: TRBV6-5; CDR3aa: ASSYRGDDSPLH
j_gene: TRBJ1-5; v_gene: TRBV19; CDR3aa: ASSIPSRNQPQH
j_gene: TRBJ2-7; v_gene: TRBV2; CDR3aa: ASSGMDGTGQGLDDSYEQY
j_gene: TRBJ2-2; v_gene: TRBV13; CDR3aa: ASSRGARAGELF
j_gene: TRBJ1-2; v_gene: TRBV11-3; CDR3aa: ASSQQGAEGYT
j_gene: TRBJ2-7; v_gene: TRBV5-1; CDR3aa: ASSSQGASYEQY
j_gene: TRBJ1-1; v_gene: TRBV6-4; CDR3aa: ASRPTGGDTEAF
j_gene: TRBJ1-2; v_gene: TRBV3-1/TRBV3-2; CDR3aa: ASSLHTGGSGGYT
j_gene: TRBJ2-3; v_gene: TRBV7-9; CDR3aa: ASSLVGTDTQY
j_gene: TRBJ1-5; v_gene: TRBV6-2/TRBV6-3; CDR3aa: ASSYVQLEDSNQPQH
j_gene: TRBJ1-2; v_gene: TRBV9; CDR3aa: ASSPFGYT
j_gene: TRBJ2-3; v_gene: TRBV9; CDR3aa: ASSVGGGYTDTQY
j_gene: TRBJ1-1; v_gene: TRBV30; CDR3aa: AWTLKNMNTEAF
j_gene: TRBJ1-1; v_gene: TRBV7-3; CDR3aa: ASSLRGVSGSTEAF
j_gene: TRBJ1-1; v_gene: TRBV5-1; CDR3aa: ASSLGWELDTEAF
j_gene: TRBJ2-1; v_gene: TRBV10-3; CDR3aa: AIKNYNEQF
j_gene: TRBJ1-6; v_gene: TRBV19; CDR3aa: ASSTNTAINGNSPLH
j_gene: TRBJ2-3; v_gene: TRBV5-6; CDR3aa: ASSSPGSGPTDTQY
j_gene: TRBJ2-6; v_gene: TRBV6-5; CDR3aa: ASSGGANVLT
j_gene: TRBJ1-1; v_gene: TRBV30; CDR3aa: AWRGQAEAF
j_gene: TRBJ1-1; v_gene: TRBV30; CDR3aa: AWRAVRGTEAF
j_gene: TRBJ2-1; v_gene: TRBV7-8; CDR3aa: ASSLRLAGVSNEQF
j_gene: TRBJ1-5; v_gene: TRBV6-6; CDR3aa: ASSYSERVNQPQH
j_gene: TRBJ1-5; v_gene: TRBV6-6; CDR3aa: ASRADRGRGNQPQH
j_gene: TRBJ1-1; v_gene: TRBV23-1; CDR3aa: ASSHRHLNTEAF
j_gene: TRBJ1-1; v_gene: TRBV6-4; CDR3aa: ASGQLVMNTEAF
j_gene: TRBJ2-5; v_gene: TRBV18; CDR3aa: ASSPPKGQETQY
j_gene: TRBJ1-4; v_gene: TRBV4-3; CDR3aa: ASSRDGREDEKLF
j_gene: TRBJ2-6; v_gene: TRBV7-2; CDR3aa: ASSSVTGPRT
j_gene: TRBJ2-1; v_gene: TRBV2; CDR3aa: ASKGFEQF